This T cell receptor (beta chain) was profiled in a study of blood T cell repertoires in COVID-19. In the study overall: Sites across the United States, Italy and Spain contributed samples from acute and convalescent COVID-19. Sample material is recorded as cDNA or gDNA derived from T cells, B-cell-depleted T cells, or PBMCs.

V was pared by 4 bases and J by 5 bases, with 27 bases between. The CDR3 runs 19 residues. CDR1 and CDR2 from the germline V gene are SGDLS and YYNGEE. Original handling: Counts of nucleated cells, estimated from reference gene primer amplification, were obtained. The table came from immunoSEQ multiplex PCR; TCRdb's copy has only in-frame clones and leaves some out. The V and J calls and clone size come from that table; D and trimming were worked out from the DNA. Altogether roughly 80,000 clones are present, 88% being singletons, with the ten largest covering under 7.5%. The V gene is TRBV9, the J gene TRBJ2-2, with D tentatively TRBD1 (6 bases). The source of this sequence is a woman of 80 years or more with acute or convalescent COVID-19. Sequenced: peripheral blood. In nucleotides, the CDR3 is TGTGCCAGCAGCCCTCCCACAGACGTACAGGGTATATGGACCGGGGAGCTGTTTTTT. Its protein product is CASSPPTDVQGIWTGELFF.